This entry features one T cell receptor (beta chain) sequence. Other DNA sequences in this sample translate to the same CDR3. This record comes from a study of T cell responses to AZD1222 COVID-19 vaccine. J was trimmed by 1 base and V by 0 bases; bases with no gene match: 4. Germline lookup yields CDR1 LGHNA and CDR2 YNFKEQ. The CDR3 totals 16 residues. Using immunoSEQ multiplex PCR, the repertoire was profiled, and TCRdb retains in-frame clones only, with some absent. Among approximately 130,000 clones listed, approximately 85% were seen once. The receptor's source is an adult in good health. The chain has TRBV4-2 and TRBJ2-7, with 9 bases lining up with TRBD1. The material was peripheral blood, obtained on day 0 of AZD1222 vaccination. CDR3 in DNA: TGTGCCAGCAGCCAAGACCCGGGACAGGGTTCCTACGAGCAGTACTTC. As protein: CASSQDPGQGSYEQYF.